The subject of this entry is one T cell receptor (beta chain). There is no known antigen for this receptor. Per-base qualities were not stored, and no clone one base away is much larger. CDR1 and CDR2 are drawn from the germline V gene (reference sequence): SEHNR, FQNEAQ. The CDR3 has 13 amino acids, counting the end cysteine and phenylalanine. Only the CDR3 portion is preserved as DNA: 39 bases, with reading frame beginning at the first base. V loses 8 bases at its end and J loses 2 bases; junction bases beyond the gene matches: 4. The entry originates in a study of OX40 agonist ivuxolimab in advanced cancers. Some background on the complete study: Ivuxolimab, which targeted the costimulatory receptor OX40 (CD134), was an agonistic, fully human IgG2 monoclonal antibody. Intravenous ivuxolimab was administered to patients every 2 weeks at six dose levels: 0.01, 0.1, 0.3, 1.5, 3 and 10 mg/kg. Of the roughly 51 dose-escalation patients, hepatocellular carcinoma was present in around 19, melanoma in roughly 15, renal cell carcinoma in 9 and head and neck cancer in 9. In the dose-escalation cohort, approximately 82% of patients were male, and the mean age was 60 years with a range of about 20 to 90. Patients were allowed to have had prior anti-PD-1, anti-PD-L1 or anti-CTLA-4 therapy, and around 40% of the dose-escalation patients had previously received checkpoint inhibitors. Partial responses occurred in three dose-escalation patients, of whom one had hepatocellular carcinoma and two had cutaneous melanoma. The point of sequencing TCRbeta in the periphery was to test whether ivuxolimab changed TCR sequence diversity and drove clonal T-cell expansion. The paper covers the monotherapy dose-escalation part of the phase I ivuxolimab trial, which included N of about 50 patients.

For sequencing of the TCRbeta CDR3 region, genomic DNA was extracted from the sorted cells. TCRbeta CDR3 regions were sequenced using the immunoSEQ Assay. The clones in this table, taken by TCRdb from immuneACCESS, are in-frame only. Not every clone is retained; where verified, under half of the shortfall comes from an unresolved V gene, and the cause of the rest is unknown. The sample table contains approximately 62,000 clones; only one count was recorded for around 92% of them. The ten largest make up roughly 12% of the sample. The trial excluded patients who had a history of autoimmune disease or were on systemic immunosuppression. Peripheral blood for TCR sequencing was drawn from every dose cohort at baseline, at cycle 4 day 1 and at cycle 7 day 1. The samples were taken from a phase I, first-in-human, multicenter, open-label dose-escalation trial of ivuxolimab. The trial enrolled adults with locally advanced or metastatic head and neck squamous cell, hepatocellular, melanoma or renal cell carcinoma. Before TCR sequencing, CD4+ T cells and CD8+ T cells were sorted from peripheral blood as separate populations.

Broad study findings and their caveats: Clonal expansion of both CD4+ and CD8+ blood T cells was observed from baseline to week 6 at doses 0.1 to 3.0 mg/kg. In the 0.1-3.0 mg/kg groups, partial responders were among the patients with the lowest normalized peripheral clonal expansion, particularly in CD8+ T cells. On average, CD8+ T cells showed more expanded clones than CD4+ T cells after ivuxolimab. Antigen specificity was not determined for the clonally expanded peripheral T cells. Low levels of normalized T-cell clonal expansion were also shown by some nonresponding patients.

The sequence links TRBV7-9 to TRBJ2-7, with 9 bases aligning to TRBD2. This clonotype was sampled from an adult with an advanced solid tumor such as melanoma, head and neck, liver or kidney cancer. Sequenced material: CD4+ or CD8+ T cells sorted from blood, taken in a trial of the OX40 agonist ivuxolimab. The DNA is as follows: TGTGCCAGCGCGGAGCGGGAGGCCTACGAGCAGTACTTC. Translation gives CASAEREAYEQYF.